This TCR beta chain was sequenced during a study of cytomegalovirus exposure and HLA in healthy donors (TCRdb year 2017). General notes on the study: An earlier analysis of roughly 570 of the donors reported approximately 260 Gb of sequence data and 95 million to 120 million unique TCR beta sequences obtained from approximately 180 million T cells. Of the roughly 410 genotyped donors, 81% were placed in the genetic ancestry cluster associated with self-reported Caucasian donors. Both class I and class II loci were covered by HLA typing, at four-digit resolution. About 280 gigabases of sequencing data and 75 million to 85 million unique TCR sequences made up an early release that covered over 550 HLA-typed donors. The later analysis used no new phenotypic data to find candidate immune exposures, relying instead on TCR beta sequences and their occurrence across donors. About five DR-DQ haplotypes were treated as single units for association and clustering because of strong linkage in the cohort. The study combined high-throughput TCR immunosequencing, statistical association of individual TCRs with disease status, and machine learning to predict cytomegalovirus infection status. The T cell repertoires of 666 subjects were profiled by immunosequencing and related to cytomegalovirus serostatus. In a later genetic analysis, genome-wide SNP genotypes for about 55% of the roughly 700 donors were used, and that subset was treated as a discovery cohort. On average, approximately 250,000 unique TCR beta nucleotide sequences were sequenced per donor among about 400 genotyped donors of the cohort, with 15% to 20% of those sequences being non-productive. A later analysis re-analyzed previously published TCR beta repertoires from 666 donors and added high-resolution HLA genotyping to study TCR occurrence patterns. In addition to the first cohort of approximately 650 subjects, a separate validation cohort of some 120 different subjects was used. Every repertoire in the discovery cohort had been generated on one and the same sequencing platform. To decide whether each TCR beta V gene segment behaved as functional or pseudogenic, an earlier analysis of fewer than 750 of the donors relied on high-throughput TCR beta sequencing. Typing coverage varied by locus: roughly 620-640 donors for A, B, C, DRB1 and DQB1; approximately 500 for DQA1; over 600 for DPA1; more than 450 for DPB1. Donor age, sex, ethnicity and CMV serostatus were compiled alongside the repertoire data. The study aimed to test whether cataloging public T cell receptors could reveal signatures of past pathogen exposure.

The research as a whole found: Most TCR sequences were seen in very few donors, while some public TCRs were found in many individuals. A total of 164 TCR beta chains were listed by the study as associated with cytomegalovirus. Only TCR beta chains were sequenced in this cohort, and the absence of alpha or paired-chain data limited detectable features. Because counts were too low, some 17 rarely observed V segments, including chromosome 9 orphons, were left out of the earlier analysis of 587 of the donors. A later analysis found that most CMV-associated TCR beta chains appeared HLA-restricted, with HLA associations seemingly driven largely by CMV exposure. Correlated functional status among segregating V segments might reflect linkage disequilibrium, but an unknown experimental factor could not be ruled out. Compared with equally common non-associated chains, HLA-associated TCR beta chains in a later analysis were more clonally expanded and had lower generation probabilities. Immune exposure information for the cohort was limited to CMV serostatus. A further reported finding was that TCR beta sequences accurately predicted the HLA-A and HLA-B alleles for most subjects in the first cohort. The presence/absence analyses assumed that sequencing depth was roughly uniform across donors, and that assumption may not be true. In a later analysis, TCR association rates were found to vary across HLA loci, with the most associated TCRs seen for DRB1 alleles and the fewest for HLA-C alleles. In a later genetic analysis, a missense DCLRE1C variant was associated with V-gene and J-gene trimming of TCR beta chains, and the association was replicated in an independent cohort. Because the 87-base-pair reads could not distinguish some IMGT-functional V segments, including TRBV6-2 and TRBV6-3, those segments were excluded. In an earlier analysis of 587 of the donors, most TCR beta V segments appeared in productive rearrangements about 90% or about 30% of the time, broadly matching IMGT annotations. In vitro tests confirmed that a few of the cytomegalovirus-associated TCR beta chains recognize cytomegalovirus antigens. When HLA alleles, especially DR and DQ, strongly co-occurred, attributing TCR associations to individual alleles was difficult. A cluster of highly shared sequence variants was judged likely to be a technical artifact of the sequencing pipeline. In both the original and validation cohorts, the classifier was reported to diagnose cytomegalovirus status with high specificity and sensitivity. In a later analysis, several top co-occurrence clusters were reported to appear linked to parvovirus B19, influenza, CMV and Epstein-Barr virus. It was suggested by the authors that the approach could potentially be generalized to other disease states and immunological phenotypes. In a later analysis, some 18,000 TCR beta sequences were associated with specific HLA alleles at a false discovery rate of 0.05. Compared with the 666-donor mean, donors in an Asian-associated ancestry cluster had fewer N-insertions in productive TCRs, according to a later genetic analysis. HLA typing was unavailable for some donors at each locus, so association tests used only the typed subset.

As for this clone: No antigen is known for it. Within one base of it there is no much larger clone, and no base qualities were kept.

The library was generated by the immunoSEQ multiplex PCR assay. A mixture of 60 forward primers for TCR Vbeta segments and 13 reverse primers for TCR Jbeta segments was used in the multiplex PCR. The CDR3 region of rearranged TCR beta genes was amplified from genomic DNA by a multiplex PCR assay. On the Illumina HiSeq System, the amplified TCR beta libraries were sequenced as 87-base-pair reads. From the authors' description of their analysis: A later analysis tallied 70 million to 100 million unique TCR beta chains across the 660 or so repertoires, and some 10 million of those chains were shared by two or more donors. To remove PCR and sequencing errors, raw reads were error-corrected and collapsed into unique sequences using a nearest-neighbor algorithm that merged closely related sequences. To assign V, D and J gene segments, CDR3 sequences were aligned to IMGT reference sequences. Each retained sequence needed at least a six-nucleotide match to both a V gene segment and a J gene segment. Rearrangements were classified as productive when the CDR3 lacked stop codons and remained in frame with V and J, and all other rearrangements were classified as non-productive. Following IMGT convention, CDR3 was defined as the stretch from the second conserved V-encoded cysteine to the conserved J-encoded phenylalanine. In an earlier analysis of around 540 of the donors, sequences lacking an unambiguous match to a single V gene segment were excluded. An earlier analysis of a few hundred of the donors called V segments functional above 56.7% productive rearrangements and segregating when the between-donor standard deviation exceeded 5%. A statistical classification framework was built to diagnose cytomegalovirus status from the catalog of TCR beta chain sequences. In a later analysis, TCR nucleotide sequences were compared against IMGT/GENE-DB human TR gene sequences so that V and J genes could be assigned. Using the TCRdist pipeline, a later analysis assigned CDR3 sequences along with most-parsimonious VDJ recombination scenarios. In a later analysis, each TCR beta chain was defined by its CDR3 amino acid sequence together with its V-gene family, and reads without a unique V-gene family were excluded. In a later analysis, around 600 highly shared, low-generation-probability nucleotide sequences were removed to address suspected cross-contamination and a sequencing artifact. A later analysis calculated a clonal expansion index for each public chain from normalized within-repertoire ranks of inferred template counts. Generation probabilities in a later analysis came from a VDJ recombination model fitted to out-of-frame rearrangements, and those results were checked against IGoR. In a later analysis, hypergeometric tests were used to score TCR-TCR, TCR-HLA and TCR-CMV co-occurrence, with a repertoire-size bias correction applied to TCR pairs. False discovery rates were estimated in a later analysis by permuting HLA or CMV assignments 20 times. In a later analysis, co-occurring TCRs were grouped with DBSCAN, and TCRdist sequence similarity was added when clustering was performed within HLA-allele-positive subsets. Co-occurrence clustering excluded repertoires with fewer than 30,000 or more than 120,000 public chains, plus five with anomalous nucleotide sharing. Entries here come from immuneACCESS through TCRdb and include only in-frame sequences with V and J called. Some clones fail to appear in such tables; in the studies checked, an unresolved V gene covers under half of the shortfall, and the cause of the remainder is unknown. The V and J calls and clone size come from that table; D and trimming were worked out from the DNA. In this sample the table shows more than 80,000 clones, 64% of which occur a single time. 3% to 3.5% of the sample lies in the top ten.

In total, approximately 700 healthy bone marrow donors made up the cohort. At the time of sampling, every cohort member was nominally healthy, though immune exposures that went unrecorded were likely present. The donor tested CMV seronegative, placing the donor among the roughly 340 seronegative members of the cohort. Every donor gave a peripheral blood sample, and the peripheral blood mononuclear cells from that sample were used for TCR beta sequencing. The Qiagen DNeasy Blood Extraction Kit was used to extract genomic DNA from the blood cell samples. CDR1 and CDR2 are drawn from the germline V gene (reference sequence): LNHNV, YYDKDF. Between the V and J ends, shortened by 1 base and 7 bases respectively, the junction contains 8 bases. From the cysteine up to the phenylalanine, the CDR3 has a length of 13 residues. Only the CDR3 DNA is retained, 39 bases long and in frame from the first base.

The rearrangement joined TRBV15 to TRBJ1-3, with no confident D gene call. The sequence was collected from a man aged 55 to 69 in good health and CMV-seronegative. The specimen sequenced was PBMCs. The CDR3 sequence is CATSRVASNTIYF. DNA sequence: TGTGCCACCAGCAGAGTAGCGTCCAACACCATATATTTT.